This TCR beta chain emerged from a study of T-cell memory formation after mild COVID-19. This clonotype was seen only a few times. Its cognate antigen is unknown. Findings and limits, study-wide: The second-wave clones peaking on day 37 were not confirmed as SARS-CoV-2-specific. Contracting CD4+ clones lay largely in CM and EM, with CD8+ ones residing in EMRA.

Germline CDR1 and CDR2: SQVTM and ANQGSEA. The ends lost 4 bases at V and 7 bases at J; junction bases unmatched: 9. This CDR3 is 14 amino acids long. Via MiXCR, TCRdb re-called the 5' RACE reads, giving one row per CDR3 protein. The sample carries more than 110,000 distinct CDR3 sequences, about 23% recorded once. The sequenced sample consisted of PBMCs or a T cell subset sorted from them (not recorded which). The chain couples TRBV29-1 to TRBJ2-3; 9 bases match TRBD2. This receptor was taken from an adult woman who had mild COVID-19 (a few samples of this study predate the infection). Cell type and time point are not known. Written as DNA, the CDR3 is TGCAGCGTTGTGACTAGCGGTGATCACTATACGCAGTATTTT. Encoded protein: CSVVTSGDHYTQYF.